One TCR beta chain is described in this entry. CDR1 MNHEY and CDR2 SVGAGI come from the germline V gene. The V end lost 11 bases, the J end lost 5 bases, and 16 bases lay between the germline ends. CDR3 length equals 12 residues. Clones were read by immunoSEQ multiplex PCR, and TCRdb kept only the in-frame ones, dropping some. The sample has fewer than 250,000 clones, around four fifths seen once. This sample stems from a study of blood T cell repertoires in COVID-19. Study at large: The analysed material was cDNA or gDNA that came from T cells, B-cell-depleted T cells, or PBMCs.

The chain links TRBV6-5 to TRBJ2-7; D is possibly TRBD2 (5 bases). This sequence originates from a woman aged 60-70 years with active or convalescent COVID-19. Sample: peripheral blood. DNA of the CDR3: TGTGCCCCTTCGATGAGGGTTCACGAGCAGTACGTC. This gives the protein CAPSMRVHEQYV.